Listed below are T cell receptor beta chains from one sample, sequenced in a study of TIL therapy for anti-PD-1-resistant metastatic lung cancer. Sequenced by immunoSEQ multiplex PCR; TCRdb stores in-frame clones only, minus some. The data show nearly 60,000 clones, more than 60% seen once. This specimen consisted of blood, obtained at baseline. These receptors all stem from a person aged 25 to 80 with non-small cell lung cancer. CDR3s include the opening cysteine and the closing phenylalanine or tryptophan.

V gene,CDR3 length,CDR3 protein
TRBV6-5,15,CASSYGVMGQETQYF
TRBV11-3,15,CASETGGAGTGELFF
TRBV6-1,16,CASSVRVQATNYGYTF
TRBV7-9,14,CASTLLGGWHVNTF
TRBV7-2,14,CASSPPGGGYEQYF
TRBV19,16,CASRYVAGSSYNEQFF
TRBV2,15,CASSETGTSGYEQYF
TRBV13,18,CASSLGDEESSGANVLTF
TRBV5-4,19,CASSYALFGLAGKTGELFF
TRBV9,13,CASSSLEGGEAFF
TRBV7-2,13,CASSFDRNYGYTF
TRBV11-3,16,CASSLGMGGATDTQYF
TRBV6-1,13,CASSEGRYTEAFF
TRBV29-1,15,CSVGAGAGWGDTQYF
TRBV5-1,12,CASAGTSYGYTF
TRBV9,18,CASSDRWGATPVTGELFF
TRBV4-2,17,CASSLTTSGGATDTQYF
TRBV11-2,17,CASSLGPLGAGADTQYF
TRBV4-1,15,CASSQQGPGLEKLFF
TRBV5-4,15,CASSKLAGGTDTQYF
TRBV4-3,17,CASSQVDTISSYNEQFF
TRBV11-3,13,CASSTRQHAEAFF
TRBV30,13,CAWGPGQNQPQHF